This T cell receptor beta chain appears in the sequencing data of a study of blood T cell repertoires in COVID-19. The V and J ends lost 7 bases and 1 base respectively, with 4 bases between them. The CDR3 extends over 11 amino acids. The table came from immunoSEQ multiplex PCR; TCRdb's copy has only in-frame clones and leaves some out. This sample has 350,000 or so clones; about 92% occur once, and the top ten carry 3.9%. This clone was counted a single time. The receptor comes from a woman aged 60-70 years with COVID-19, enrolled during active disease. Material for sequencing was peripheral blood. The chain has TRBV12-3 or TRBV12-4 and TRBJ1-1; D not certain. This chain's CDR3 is CASIGNTEAFF. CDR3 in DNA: TGTGCCAGCATCGGGAACACTGAAGCTTTCTTT.